One and the same sample provided the 23 T cell receptor beta chains below, sequenced in a study of prognosis after radiotherapy for stage I lung cancer. Amplicons of TCR beta CDR3 were generated from genomic DNA by two-round multiplex PCR. Individual primers that were specific to each TRBV and TRBJ gene served in first-round PCR. MiXCR, run by TCRdb on the multiplex PCR reads, gives a single entry per CDR3 protein. Of approximately 28,000 distinct CDR3 sequences in the sample, about 39% are singletons; the top ten hold 15%. This specimen consisted of PBMCs, obtained before or after stereotactic body radiation therapy (not recorded which). Receptor source: a donor of 50 years or more with non-small cell lung cancer.

This clonotype was seen at least ten times. The chain is built from TRBV28 and TRBJ1-1, with D tentatively TRBD1 (5 bases). The CDR3 consists of 16 residues. V shed 5 bases and J shed 4 bases, with 20 bases lying between them. From germline, CDR1 is MDHEN and CDR2 SYDVKM. CDR3 amino acids: CASSPPPWTRSTEAFF. CDR3 sequence (DNA): TGTGCCAGCAGTCCTCCCCCTTGGACAAGGAGCACTGAAGCTTTCTTT.

The chain has TRBV20-1 and TRBJ2-3; TRBD2 agrees at 12 bases. Per the germline V gene, CDR1 is DFQATT and CDR2 is SNEGSKA (reference sequence). This CDR3 is built from 14 residues. V lost 0 bases and J lost 6; bases outside the gene matches: 1. The CDR3 DNA follows: TGCAGTGCTAGAGATCTAGCGGGAGGGGATACGCAGTATTTT. Translated: CSARDLAGGDTQYF.

Concerning this clonotype: Since a far larger clone is one base different, this is likely a read error. V is TRBV6-2 or TRBV6-3 and J is TRBJ2-5; the match to TRBD2 covers 15 bases. There are 20 residues in the CDR3. V was clipped by 3 bases and J by 7 bases; unmatched bases: 18. The germline V gene encodes CDR1 MNHEY and CDR2 SVGEGT. The CDR3: CASSYPSGTSGRRGNGTQYF. The CDR3 region has the DNA TGTGCCAGCAGTTATCCGTCCGGGACTAGCGGGAGGCGCGGTAATGGGACCCAGTACTTC.

This sequence joins TRBV10-3 and TRBJ2-5; TRBD2 agrees at 10 bases. Per germline, CDR1 ENHRY and CDR2 SYGVKD. V lost 10 bases and J lost 5; bases outside the gene matches: 7. The CDR3 length is 13 residues. The CDR3 loop is CARGTSVGETQYF. The CDR3 DNA is TGTGCCAGAGGGACTAGCGTGGGGGAGACCCAGTACTTC.

This clonotype was observed a few times. A much bigger clone sits one base away, suggesting this may be a read error. The chain uses TRBV18 and TRBJ1-1; 9 bases match TRBD1. Looked up from germline, CDR1 is KGHSH and CDR2 is LQKENI. The CDR3 extends over 15 amino acids. In DNA, the CDR3 is TGTGCCAGCTCACCGAGGGACAGGGAAGCCACTGGAGCTTTCTTT. Translation: CASSPRDREATGAFF.

The chain is built from TRBV6-2 or TRBV6-3 and TRBJ1-2; D may be TRBD1 (5 bases). The CDR3 loop spans 13 amino acids. The V gene lost 6 bases and the J gene lost 10 bases, with 18 bases spanning the gap. Germline CDR1 reads MNHEY; CDR2 reads SVGEGT. CDR3 coding DNA: TGTGCCAGCAGGGTGATGGGGGTGGATGTCTACACCTTC. Translation gives CASRVMGVDVYTF.

Turning to this clonotype: The junction shows a germline mismatch at one end, possibly a read error. The gene calls are TRBV5-1 and TRBJ1-1; D remains unclear. The V gene's germline CDR1 is SGHRS and CDR2 YFSETQ. The CDR3 loop spans 14 amino acids. The CDR3 loop is CANSLNPTATEAFF. In DNA form, the CDR3 reads TGCGCCAACAGCTTGAATCCCACAGCCACTGAAGCTTTCTTT.

In this sample, this clonotype turned up many times. A junction end diverges from the germline sequence, so it may reflect a read error. V usage is TRBV6-9 and J usage is TRBJ2-4; maybe TRBD1 (6 bases). This CDR3 contains 14 residues. CDR1 and CDR2 from the germline V gene are MNHGY and SVAAGI. CDR3 loop: CASGYSGQGNIQYF. CDR3 bases: TGTGCCAGCGGTTACTCTGGGCAGGGGAACATTCAGTACTTC.

About this clonotype: This sequence is one base from a far larger clone and is likely a read error. V is TRBV15 and J is TRBJ2-1; 7 bases align to TRBD1. J gave up 10 bases and V 4 bases, and 13 bases lay outside the gene matches. Germline CDR1 LNHNV, CDR2 YYDKDF (reference sequence). The CDR3 loop spans 15 amino acids. The CDR3 is CATSIRDEGAYEQFF. DNA for the CDR3: TGTGCCACCAGCATCAGGGACGAGGGGGCCTACGAGCAGTTCTTC.

The chain combines TRBV11-2 with TRBJ1-1; D is undetermined. Germline CDR1 is SGHAT and CDR2 is FQNNGV. Deletions cut 5 bases from V and 3 bases from J, with 7 bases between. This CDR3 region has 12 residues. CDR3 region: CASSQQYTEAFF. As DNA, the CDR3 is TGTGCCAGCAGCCAACAGTACACTGAAGCTTTCTTT. Filled out from reference TRBV11-2 and TRBJ1-1, the complete variable domain reads EAGVAQSPRYKIIEKRQSVAFWCNPISGHATLYWYQQILGQGPKLLIQFQNNGVVDDSQLPKDRFSAERLKGVDSTLKIQPAKLEDSAVYLCASSQQYTEAFFGQGTRLTVV.

Ten or more counts support this clonotype. This chain uses TRBV4-1 with TRBJ1-4, with 7 bases identical to TRBD1. The germline gives CDR1 MGHRA, CDR2 YSYEKL. The V and J ends lost 3 bases and 8 bases, in that order; junction bases with no gene match: 6. This CDR3 is 14 amino acids long. The CDR3, as DNA: TGCGCCAGCAGCCACACGACAGGGAACGAAAAACTGTTTTTT. Residues: CASSHTTGNEKLFF.

This clonotype was observed many times. The V gene is TRBV10-3, the J gene TRBJ2-1; 8 nucleotides line up with TRBD1. The CDR3 consists of 14 residues. Per germline, CDR1 ENHRY and CDR2 SYGVKD. V shed 3 bases and J 7 bases; nucleotides not matched to a gene: 5. In DNA, the CDR3 is TGTGCCATCAGTGACCCAGGGGGCAGGAATGAGCAGTTCTTC. This encodes CAISDPGGRNEQFF.

The chain links TRBV6-2 or TRBV6-3 to TRBJ2-7, with 9 positions matching TRBD2. Germline assignment: CDR1 MNHEY and CDR2 SVGEGT. V was clipped by 5 bases and J by 6 bases; unmatched bases: 17. The CDR3 has 17 residues. The CDR3 coding sequence is TGTGCCAGCAGTCGCTTCCACCAGGCGGGAGGGCCGGTCGAGCAGTACTTC. Its protein is CASSRFHQAGGPVEQYF.

The chain uses TRBV20-1 and TRBJ2-1; 9 bases match TRBD2. Losses at the gene ends were 0 bases for V and 2 bases for J; bases not matched to a gene: 5. CDR3 length: 16 amino acids. Germline-derived CDR1 and CDR2 are DFQATT and SNEGSKA (reference sequence). The CDR3 sequence: CSAREAGGAAYNEQFF. CDR3 nucleotides: TGCAGTGCTAGAGAGGCGGGAGGGGCGGCCTACAATGAGCAGTTCTTC.

This clonotype was seen ten or more times. CDR3 protein: CSARGFTGVISGANVLTF. CDR3 sequence (DNA): TGCAGTGCTAGAGGCTTTACAGGGGTAATCTCTGGGGCCAACGTCCTGACTTTC. The rearrangement links TRBV20-1 to TRBJ2-6, with 7 bases fitting TRBD1. The germline gives CDR1 DFQATT, CDR2 SNEGSKA (reference sequence). V trimming: 1 base; J trimming: 0 bases; junction bases outside the gene matches: 9. This CDR3 has 18 residues.

Points on this clonotype: Given a much more abundant clone one base away, this may be a read error. J is TRBJ2-3 and V is TRBV11-1; D may match TRBD1 or TRBD2 (6 bases each). This CDR3 comprises 15 residues. V dropped 4 bases and J dropped 4 bases, with 15 bases sitting between them. Per the germline V gene, CDR1 is SGHAT and CDR2 is FQDESV (reference sequence). The CDR3, as DNA: TGTGCCAGCAGCTCCTCGGGGGCGAGCGCAGATACGCAGTATTTT. Translation gives CASSSSGASADTQYF.

This clonotype was detected many times. The gene calls are TRBV2 and TRBJ2-7; the match to TRBD1 covers 7 bases. Germline trimming cut 6 bases from V and 4 bases from J; bases unmatched to any gene: 6. The germline gives CDR1 SNHLY, CDR2 FYNNEI. CDR3 size: 13 residues. CDR3 residues: CASRGTDLYEQYF. The DNA of the CDR3 is TGTGCCAGCAGGGGGACAGACCTGTACGAGCAGTACTTC.

Remarks on this clonotype: One base away lies a much larger clone, so this may be a sequencing read error. The V and J genes are TRBV29-1 and TRBJ1-1; TRBD1 aligns across 7 bases. Trimming took 1 base from V and 1 from J; bases not matched to a gene: 9. The CDR3 is made up of 16 amino acids. Looked up from germline, CDR1 is SQVTM and CDR2 is ANQGSEA. CDR3 sequence (DNA): TGCAGCGTTGAAGCTCGACAGGGTTGTGGGAACACTGAAGCTTTCTTT. Its protein product is CSVEARQGCGNTEAFF.

This clonotype was seen ten or more times. This chain connects TRBV6-2 or TRBV6-3 to TRBJ1-1, with 8 positions matching TRBD1. From germline, CDR1 is MNHEY and CDR2 SVGEGT. The CDR3 covers 15 residues. V trimming: 0 bases; J trimming: 1 base; junction bases outside the gene matches: 1. Here the CDR3 reads CASSYSDRANTEAFF. The DNA of the CDR3 is TGTGCCAGCAGTTACTCGGACAGGGCGAACACTGAAGCTTTCTTT.

Details on this clonotype: At one end the junction does not follow the germline gene, possibly because of a read error. J is TRBJ2-3 and V is TRBV15, with 11 bases aligning to TRBD1. From germline, CDR1 is LNHNV and CDR2 YYDKDF (reference sequence). The CDR3 is made up of 17 amino acids. The CDR3 protein is CATSSHQGQGVVNTQYF. The CDR3 DNA is TGTGCAACCAGCAGCCATCAGGGACAGGGGGTAGTAAATACGCAGTATTTT.

This clonotype showed up many times. The rearrangement links TRBV24-1 to TRBJ2-3, with no clear D. This CDR3 is 12 amino acids long. Trimming cost V 9 bases and J 4 bases, with 10 bases left between them. Germline lookup yields CDR1 KGHDR and CDR2 SFDVKD. CDR3 in DNA: TGTGCCACCTCTAGAGGAGCAGATACGCAGTATTTT. Its translation: CATSRGADTQYF.

The chain carries TRBV9 and TRBJ2-7, with 9 bases matching TRBD1. CDR3 length equals 16 residues. In germline, CDR1 is SGDLS, CDR2 YYNGEE. The V gene end was trimmed by 4 bases and the J gene end by 2 bases; junction bases not matched to a gene: 10. CDR3 protein: CASSTDGTGNTYEQYF. The CDR3 bases are TGTGCCAGCAGCACCGACGGGACAGGGAATACCTACGAGCAGTACTTC.

This clonotype showed up many times. The rearrangement links TRBV20-1 to TRBJ2-1, with D possibly TRBD2 on 7 matching bases. Germline V gene sequence: CDR1 DFQATT, CDR2 SNEGSKA (reference sequence). Trimming shortened V by 3 bases and J by 4 bases, and 19 bases separated the two germline ends. This CDR3 has 16 residues. The CDR3 sequence: CSARGGGGASYNEQFF. In DNA, the CDR3 is TGCAGTGCTAGGGGTGGGGGGGGGGCATCATACAATGAGCAGTTCTTC.